The table lists the clone carrying this TCR beta chain with a few counts. Its antigen is not identified. Expressed TCRB transcripts were sequenced, since all the RNA that had been isolated was reverse transcribed. The table came from immunoSEQ multiplex PCR; TCRdb's copy has only in-frame clones and leaves some out. The repertoire holds 100,000 to 150,000 clones, about a sixth seen once, with over 2% in the top ten. The V end lost 0 bases, the J end lost 0 bases, and 13 bases lay between the germline ends. The V gene's germline CDR1 is LGHNA and CDR2 YSLEER. The CDR3 is 17 amino acids. This specimen belongs to a study of beta chain features in type 1 diabetes. Overall study context: Patient and healthy donor groups were alike in age, gender and cell yields. Study conclusions and caveats: PCR might favor shorter templates, but any such skew would affect patients and controls equally. Researchers cautioned that cDNA sequencing could over-represent cells with high TCR expression. All four CD4+ subsets of Type 1 diabetes patients contained TCRB CDR3s that were moderately but significantly shorter.

The TCR sequence derives from a man younger than 45 with type 1 diabetes. The V and J genes are TRBV4-3 and TRBJ2-3; no definite D call. The material sequenced was central memory CD4+ T cells from blood. This CDR3 is CASSQDWSYLSTDTQYF. CDR3 bases: TGCGCCAGCAGCCAAGATTGGAGCTACCTTAGCACAGATACGCAGTATTTT.